This T cell receptor beta chain was found in a study of blood T cell repertoires in COVID-19. Study information: PBMCs, B-cell-depleted T cells, or T cells provided the cDNA or gDNA that made up the material.

Seattle's enrolled individuals joined amid active infection and were then monitored longitudinally. Data came from immunoSEQ multiplex PCR; TCRdb stores just in-frame clones and leaves some out. The sample yields 250,000 to 300,000 clones, roughly nine tenths seen once. The CDR3 consists of 20 residues. The clonotype originates from a woman in her twenties or thirties with COVID-19, enrolled during active disease. The material sequenced was peripheral blood. This rearrangement joins TRBV21-1 to TRBJ2-1; TRBD2 is the table's D call, not checked against the DNA. TRBV21-1 is marked as a pseudogene. CDR3 DNA: TGTGCCAGCGGATGGGATAGGGGTAGCGGGGGAGGGAGCTCCTACAATGAGCAGTTCTTC. It yields the protein CASGWDRGSGGGSSYNEQFF.